The T cell receptor (beta chain) described here comes from a study of T cell responses to AZD1222 COVID-19 vaccine. About this clone: What it recognizes is unknown.

CDR3 length: 16 residues. The V gene lost 3 bases and the J gene lost 5 bases, with 17 bases spanning the gap. Germline CDR1 SGDLS, CDR2 YYNGEE. Assay used: immunoSEQ multiplex PCR; TCRdb lists only in-frame clones, some missing. Of approximately 150,000 clones in the sample, 90% to 95% were seen once. Study results and limitations: Vaccination with two AZD1222 doses was followed by a rise in Spike-specific TCR breadth and depth.

The material was peripheral blood, obtained on day 0 of AZD1222 vaccination. The V and J genes are TRBV9 and TRBJ1-4, with D maybe TRBD1 (5 bases). The clonotype comes from an adult in good health. This CDR3 is CASSAPPGGVNEKLFF. In DNA, the CDR3 is TGTGCCAGCAGCGCCCCACCCGGGGGGGTAAATGAAAAACTGTTTTTT.